In this sample, the clone carrying this T cell receptor beta chain turned up once. What it binds is unknown. This sample was taken from a study of cytomegalovirus exposure and HLA in healthy donors. Findings of the study overall: Across donors, sequencing depth was assumed by presence/absence analyses to be roughly uniform. A later analysis linked a missense DCLRE1C variant to TCR beta V- and J-gene trimming.

CDR1 is LNHDA and CDR2 is SQIVND in the germline V gene (reference sequence). The ends lost 4 bases at V and 4 bases at J; junction bases unmatched: 4. The CDR3 sequence is 15 residues long. PCR primers comprised 60 Vbeta and 13 Jbeta primers. Data came from immunoSEQ multiplex PCR; TCRdb stores just in-frame clones and leaves some out. The sample comprises some 190,000 clones, 80% to 85% of which are singletons, and roughly 1.2% rests with the top ten. The chain carries TRBV19 and TRBJ2-2; TRBD1 matches at 9 bases. The clonotype comes from a boy aged 2 to 9 in good health and CMV-seronegative. Specimen: PBMCs. In nucleotides, the CDR3 is TGTGCCAGTAGTAGGGGGACAGGGATCACCGGGGAGCTGTTTTTT. This codes for CASSRGTGITGELFF.